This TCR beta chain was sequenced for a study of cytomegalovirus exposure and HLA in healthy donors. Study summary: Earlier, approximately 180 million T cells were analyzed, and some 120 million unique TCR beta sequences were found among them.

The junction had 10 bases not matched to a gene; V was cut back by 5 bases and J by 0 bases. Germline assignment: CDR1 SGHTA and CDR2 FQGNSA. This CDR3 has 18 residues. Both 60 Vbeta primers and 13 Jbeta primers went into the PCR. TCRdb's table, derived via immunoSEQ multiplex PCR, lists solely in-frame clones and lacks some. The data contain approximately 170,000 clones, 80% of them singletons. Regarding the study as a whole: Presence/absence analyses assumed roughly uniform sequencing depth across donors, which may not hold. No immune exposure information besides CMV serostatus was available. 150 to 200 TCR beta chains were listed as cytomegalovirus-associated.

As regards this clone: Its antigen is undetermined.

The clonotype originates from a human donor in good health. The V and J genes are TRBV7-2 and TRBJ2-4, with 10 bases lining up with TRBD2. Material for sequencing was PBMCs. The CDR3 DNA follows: TGTGCCAGCAGCCCCGCAGCGGGGGGGCAAGGAGCCAAAAACATTCAGTACTTC. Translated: CASSPAAGGQGAKNIQYF.